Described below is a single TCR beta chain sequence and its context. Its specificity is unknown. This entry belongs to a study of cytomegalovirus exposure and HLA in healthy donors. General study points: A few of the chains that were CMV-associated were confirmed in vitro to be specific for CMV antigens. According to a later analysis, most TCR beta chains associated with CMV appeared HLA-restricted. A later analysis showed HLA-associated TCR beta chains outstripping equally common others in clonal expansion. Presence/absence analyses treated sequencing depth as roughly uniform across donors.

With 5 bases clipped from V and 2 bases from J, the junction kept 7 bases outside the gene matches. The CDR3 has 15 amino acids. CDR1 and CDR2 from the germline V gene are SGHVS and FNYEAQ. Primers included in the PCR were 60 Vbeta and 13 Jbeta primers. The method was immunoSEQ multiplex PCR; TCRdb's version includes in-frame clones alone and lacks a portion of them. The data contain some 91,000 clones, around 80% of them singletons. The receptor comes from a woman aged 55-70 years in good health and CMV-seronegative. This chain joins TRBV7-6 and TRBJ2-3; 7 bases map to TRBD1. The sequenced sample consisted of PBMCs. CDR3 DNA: TGTGCCAGCAGCACCGCCGGGACAGTCACAGATACGCAGTATTTT. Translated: CASSTAGTVTDTQYF.